The present T cell receptor (beta chain) was sequenced within a study of blood T cell repertoires in COVID-19. Germline CDR1 and CDR2: LGHDT and YNNKEL (reference sequence). The CDR3 totals 14 residues. Trimming stripped 4 bases from V and 1 base from J, with 9 bases between. In the source study's methods: Counts of nucleated cells, estimated from reference gene primer amplification, were obtained. The data were produced by immunoSEQ multiplex PCR, yet TCRdb's version contains in-frame clones alone and is incomplete. V, J and clone size derive from that table, while D and trimming were established from the DNA sequence. The repertoire has 350,000 to 450,000 clones, about 88% of them found once; the top ten carry approximately 1.5%. Individuals drawn from about two dozen US areas were about 18 to 90 years old.

V is TRBV3-1 (or the pseudogene TRBV3-2) and J is TRBJ2-3; TRBD2 is a possible D gene (5 bases). The sequenced material came from PBMCs or T cells enriched from blood (not recorded which). The clonotype was recovered from a woman under 30 who had been exposed to COVID-19. The CDR3 protein is CASSLRGRTDTQYF. CDR3 DNA sequence: TGTGCCAGCAGCCTCCGAGGGCGCACAGATACGCAGTATTTT.